This T cell receptor (beta chain) was observed in a study of T-cell memory formation after mild COVID-19. TCRdb called the 5' RACE reads again in MiXCR, with one record for every CDR3 protein. The table includes 400,000 to 450,000 distinct CDR3 sequences, about a sixth detected once. V shed 6 bases, J shed 5 bases, and the junction held 7 bases outside the gene matches. The CDR3 is 14 amino acids. Looked up from germline, CDR1 is MNHEY and CDR2 is SVGAGI. The sequence came from a man aged 18 to 30 who had mild COVID-19 (a few samples of this study predate the infection). Cell type and time point are not known. Sequenced sample: PBMCs or a T cell subset sorted from them (not recorded which). This rearrangement joins TRBV6-5 to TRBJ1-5, with 7 bases lining up with TRBD1. The CDR3 protein is CASSTGQFDQPQHF. As DNA, the CDR3 is TGTGCCAGCAGCACGGGACAGTTCGATCAGCCCCAGCATTTT.